The next 32 T cell receptor beta chains were all read from a single sample in a study of shared clonotypes between healthy human individuals. The repertoire was sequenced with immunoSEQ multiplex PCR; TCRdb's copy has only in-frame clones and lacks some. The sample carries 1 million to 1.3 million clones, approximately 78% recorded once. The sequencing sample was made of memory CD4+ T cells from PBMCs. The sample's subset: CD45RA-negative fraction. These receptors came from a man between 18 and 35 years old in good health. Some clones in this sample may be carry-over from other donors' samples.

The chain joins TRBV27 to TRBJ1-1; 9 bases are shared with TRBD1. J lost 0 bases, V lost 7 bases, and 9 bases had no gene match. The CDR3 has 16 amino acids. Germline CDR1 reads MNHEY; CDR2 reads SMNVEV (reference sequence). The CDR3 bases are TGTGCCAGCATTGGGGGGACAGGGAAAATGAACACTGAAGCTTTCTTT. It specifies CASIGGTGKMNTEAFF.

The rearrangement uses TRBV7-7 and TRBJ2-5; tentative D call: TRBD2 (6 bases). Trimming took 6 bases from V and 4 from J, leaving 15 bases between them. This CDR3 has 14 amino acids. Germline V lookup: CDR1 SSHAT, CDR2 FNYEAQ (reference sequence). The DNA for the CDR3 is TGTGCCAGCAGTCAGACGTCCGGGGGAGAGACCCAGTACTTC. Translated: CASSQTSGGETQYF. The full variable domain, with the rest looked up from reference TRBV7-7 and TRBJ2-5, is GAGVSQSPRYKVTKRGQDVTLRCDPISSHATLYWYQQALGQGPEFLTYFNYEAQPDKSGLPSDRFSAERPEGSISTLTIQRTEQRDSAMYRCASSQTSGGETQYFGPGTRLLVL.

Of note for this clone: Possible read error: a much larger clone is one base away. Other nucleotide sequences from this sample produce the same CDR3. This chain joins TRBV7-9 and TRBJ2-3, with TRBD1 as a possible D gene (6 bases). Germline CDR1 reads SEHNR; CDR2 reads FQNEAQ (reference sequence). Trimming left V 2 bases short and J 0 bases short, with 6 bases between. CDR3 length equals 14 residues. In nucleotides, the CDR3 is TGTGCCAGCAGCTTAAGGGGGAGCACAGATACGCAGTATTTT. Protein: CASSLRGSTDTQYF.

Here the CDR3 reads CASSQRTGNEKLFF. CDR3 nucleotides: TGTGCCAGCAGCCAAAGGACAGGGAATGAAAAACTGTTTTTT. The gene calls are TRBV5-4 and TRBJ1-4; 8 positions match TRBD1. The V and J ends lost 4 bases and 5 bases, in that order; junction bases with no gene match: 4. CDR1 SGHNT and CDR2 YYREEE come from the germline V gene (reference sequence). The CDR3 extends over 14 amino acids.

This clone was seen a few times. The chain is built from TRBV27 and TRBJ2-2; 9 nucleotides line up with TRBD2. Losses at the gene ends were 9 bases for V and 5 bases for J; bases not matched to a gene: 10. Germline V gene lookup returns CDR1 MNHEY and CDR2 SMNVEV (reference sequence). The CDR3 loop spans 15 amino acids. The DNA for the CDR3 is TGTGCCAGTAGCGGGAGTAAGATCGGGACCGGGGAGCTGTTTTTT. It translates to CASSGSKIGTGELFF.

The rearrangement joins TRBV7-9 to TRBJ1-5, with D unclear. The CDR3 length is 15 residues. V lost 4 bases and J 2 bases, leaving 12 bases between the germline ends. CDR1 SEHNR and CDR2 FQNEAQ come from the germline V gene (reference sequence). The CDR3 sequence: CASSSGPNGNQPQHF. The CDR3 DNA is TGTGCCAGCAGCTCCGGACCTAACGGCAATCAGCCCCAGCATTTT.

The J gene is TRBJ2-1, the V gene TRBV25-1; D is perhaps TRBD1 or TRBD2 (5 bases each). Per the germline V gene, CDR1 is MGHDK and CDR2 is SYGVNS. CDR3 length: 17 residues. The V and J ends lost 1 base and 4 bases respectively, with 17 bases between them. For the CDR3, the DNA is TGTGCCAGCAGTGAATCGGAGGCAGGGAGCTTTTACAATGAGCAGTTCTTC. As protein: CASSESEAGSFYNEQFF.

The V and J genes are TRBV14 and TRBJ1-1; D remains ambiguous. Trimming removed 6 bases from V and 1 base from J, with 9 bases in between. The CDR3 runs 13 residues. Germline V gives CDR1 SGHDN, CDR2 FVKESK. As DNA, the CDR3 is TGTGCCAGCAGGTTTAATCCGAACACTGAAGCTTTCTTT. Protein sequence: CASRFNPNTEAFF.

In DNA, the CDR3 is TGTGCCAGCAGCCCCCGGACCGGGACAGGGTTCTCTGGGGCCAACGTCCTGACTTTC. Its protein product is CASSPRTGTGFSGANVLTF. This sequence joins TRBV7-2 and TRBJ2-6, with 9 bases that match TRBD1. The V and J ends lost 5 bases and 0 bases, in that order; junction bases with no gene match: 11. Germline CDR1 reads SGHTA; CDR2 reads FQGNSA. This CDR3 is built from 19 residues. Combining the CDR3 with reference TRBV7-2 and TRBJ2-6 gives the whole variable domain GAGVSQSPSNKVTEKGKDVELRCDPISGHTALYWYRQSLGQGLEFLIYFQGNSAPDKSGLPSDRFSAERTGGSVSTLTIQRTQQEDSAVYLCASSPRTGTGFSGANVLTFGAGSRLTVL.

The chain recombines TRBV11-1 with TRBJ2-1; D is ambiguous. The V gene's germline CDR1 is SGHAT and CDR2 FQDESV (reference sequence). V was clipped by 2 bases and J by 3 bases, with 11 bases between them. This CDR3 comprises 15 residues. The CDR3 bases are TGTGCCAGCAGCTTATCTCGGCAGAGCTACAATGAGCAGTTCTTC. The encoded protein is CASSLSRQSYNEQFF. Looking up the rest from reference TRBV11-1 and TRBJ2-1 gives the full variable domain: EAEVAQSPRYKITEKSQAVAFWCDPISGHATLYWYRQILGQGPELLVQFQDESVVDDSQLPKDRFSAERLKGVDSTLKIQPAELGDSAMYLCASSLSRQSYNEQFFGPGTRLTVL.

This CDR3 is CASSRATSGRLNNEQFF. CDR3 nucleotides: TGTGCCAGCAGCCGGGCGACTAGCGGGAGATTAAACAATGAGCAGTTCTTC. The chain couples TRBV5-4 to TRBJ2-1; 12 bases agree with TRBD2. This CDR3 is 17 amino acids long. The ends lost 4 bases at V and 5 bases at J; junction bases unmatched: 10. Germline CDR1 and CDR2: SGHNT and YYREEE (reference sequence).

This clone appeared a few times. The chain employs TRBV5-6 and TRBJ2-3; D could derive from TRBD1 or TRBD2 (5 bases each). The CDR3 is 13 amino acids. Per germline, CDR1 SGHDT and CDR2 YYEEEE. Deletions cut 4 bases from V and 5 bases from J, with 11 bases between. The CDR3 nucleotides are TGTGCCAGCAGCCTGGGACCCCAAGATACGCAGTATTTT. It translates to CASSLGPQDTQYF.

The chain combines TRBV18 with TRBJ1-4; D gene ambiguous. V lost 0 bases and J 8 bases, leaving 13 bases between the germline ends. CDR3 size: 15 residues. CDR1 and CDR2 from the germline V gene are KGHSH and LQKENI. CDR3 loop: CASSPPGRSEEKLFF. CDR3 bases: TGTGCCAGCTCACCACCCGGGAGGAGTGAAGAAAAACTGTTTTTT. Full variable domain (missing parts from reference TRBV18 and TRBJ1-4): NAGVMQNPRHLVRRRGQEARLRCSPMKGHSHVYWYRQLPEEGLKFMVYLQKENIIDESGMPKERFSAEFPKEGPSILRIQQVVRGDSAAYFCASSPPGRSEEKLFFGSGTQLSVL.

The chain carries TRBV6-1 and TRBJ1-3; D is undetermined. Germline values: CDR1 MNHNS, CDR2 SASEGT. The CDR3 is made up of 14 amino acids. V gave up 10 bases and J gave up 0 bases, with 13 bases separating them. CDR3 nucleotide sequence: TGTGCCACCCTGGGCGAATACTCTGGAAACACCATATATTTT. Residues: CATLGEYSGNTIYF.

V and J are TRBV4-3 and TRBJ2-3, with 9 bases that match TRBD2. J was trimmed by 6 bases and V by 0 bases; bases with no gene match: 4. The CDR3 length is 15 residues. Germline assignment: CDR1 LGHNA and CDR2 YSLEER. CDR3 protein: CASSQEGGRADTQYF. The CDR3 nucleotides are TGCGCCAGCAGCCAAGAGGGCGGGAGGGCCGATACGCAGTATTTT.

J is TRBJ2-7 and V is TRBV4-3, with TRBD1 identical over 10 bases. The CDR3 is 18 amino acids. Germline-derived CDR1 and CDR2 are LGHNA and YSLEER. The junction had 11 bases not matched to a gene; V was cut back by 0 bases and J by 3 bases. As DNA, the CDR3 is TGCGCCAGCAGCCAAGACCCCCCCCCGGGACAGGGGATCTACGAGCAGTACTTC. Translated, it gives CASSQDPPPGQGIYEQYF.

This clone was recorded a few times. The chain employs TRBV2 and TRBJ2-5; weak D call: TRBD1 (7 bases). The germline V gene encodes CDR1 SNHLY and CDR2 FYNNEI. The CDR3 has 12 amino acids. The ends were cut back, 6 bases at V and 4 bases at J, with 9 bases in the middle. CDR3 sequence: CASSQGGETQYF. The CDR3 coding sequence is TGTGCCAGCAGCCAGGGGGGAGAGACCCAGTACTTC.

The rearrangement joins TRBV5-4 to TRBJ2-3; the match to TRBD2 covers 12 bases. The germline V gene has CDR1 SGHNT and CDR2 YYREEE (reference sequence). CDR3 length: 18 residues. The V segment lost 4 bases and the J segment 5 bases; nucleotides outside the gene matches: 14. Here the CDR3 reads CASSPLSTSGRFGDTQYF. CDR3 in DNA: TGTGCCAGCAGCCCACTTTCGACTAGCGGGAGATTCGGAGATACGCAGTATTTT.

The chain links TRBV28 to TRBJ2-5; 9 bases line up with TRBD1. The CDR3 is made up of 15 amino acids. The germline CDR1 and CDR2 sequences are MDHEN and SYDVKM. Trimming took 6 bases from V and 5 from J; bases not matched to a gene: 10. The CDR3 loop reads CASSFNRGRSETQYF. The CDR3 DNA reads TGTGCCAGCAGCTTTAACAGGGGGCGATCGGAGACCCAGTACTTC.

Regarding this clone: Different DNA sequences within this sample yield the same CDR3. The gene calls are TRBV18 and TRBJ2-7, with 10 bases lining up with TRBD1. CDR3 length equals 13 residues. CDR1 KGHSH and CDR2 LQKENI come from the germline V gene. V was pared by 3 bases and J by 5 bases, with 1 base of the junction left unmatched. The CDR3 region has the DNA TGTGCCAGCTCACCCGGGACAGGGGACGAGCAGTACTTC. Translation: CASSPGTGDEQYF. Variable domain in full (rest from reference TRBV18 and TRBJ2-7): NAGVMQNPRHLVRRRGQEARLRCSPMKGHSHVYWYRQLPEEGLKFMVYLQKENIIDESGMPKERFSAEFPKEGPSILRIQQVVRGDSAAYFCASSPGTGDEQYFGPGTRLTVT.

For the CDR3, the DNA is TGTGCCAGCAGCGCTCCGGGCCTCGGGAGGGAGACCCAGTACTTC. Translation: CASSAPGLGRETQYF. The chain combines TRBV7-6 with TRBJ2-5, with 7 bases aligning to TRBD2. Germline assignment: CDR1 SGHVS and CDR2 FNYEAQ. V gave up 5 bases and J gave up 5 bases; unmatched junction bases: 11. CDR3 length: 15 amino acids.

V is TRBV28 and J is TRBJ2-2, with a tentative D call TRBD1 (6 bases). V was trimmed by 4 bases and J by 5 bases, leaving 20 bases between them. The CDR3 is made up of 17 amino acids. Germline V gene sequence: CDR1 MDHEN, CDR2 SYDVKM. The CDR3, as DNA: TGTGCCAGCAGTTCCCCCCCGGACAGCACCCGTACCGGGGAGCTGTTTTTT. Its translation is CASSSPPDSTRTGELFF.

The rearrangement links TRBV14 to TRBJ2-5; TRBD2 might be the D (6 bases). Germline V gene sequence: CDR1 SGHDN, CDR2 FVKESK. The CDR3 is 16 amino acids. The germline V and J ends were trimmed by 2 bases and 0 bases, with 13 bases remaining between them. CDR3 in amino acids: CASSQIAVPYQETQYF. DNA for the CDR3: TGTGCCAGCAGCCAAATAGCGGTACCGTACCAAGAGACCCAGTACTTC.

The chain recombines TRBV5-1 with TRBJ1-1; D is unresolved. This CDR3 comprises 13 residues. Germline V gene data show CDR1 as SGHRS and CDR2 as YFSETQ. Trimming shortened V by 4 bases and J by 4 bases, and 11 bases separated the two germline ends. CDR3: CASSLTTGTEAFF. The DNA of the CDR3 is TGCGCCAGCAGCCTTACTACGGGCACTGAAGCTTTCTTT.

This rearrangement joins TRBV15 to TRBJ2-7, with D perhaps matching TRBD1 (6 bases). The CDR3 is 16 residues long. The V end lost 0 bases, the J end lost 2 bases, and 14 bases lay between the germline ends. Germline CDR1 is LNHNV and CDR2 is YYDKDF (reference sequence). The CDR3 region is CATSRDGSGVPYEQYF. In DNA, the CDR3 is TGTGCCACCAGCAGAGATGGGTCAGGGGTCCCCTACGAGCAGTACTTC.

About this clone: The junction departs from germline at one end; a sequencing error may be responsible. The V gene is TRBV2, the J gene TRBJ1-5; unclear D gene. Looked up from germline, CDR1 is SNHLY and CDR2 is FYNNEI. The CDR3 contains 12 residues. CDR3 sequence (DNA): TGTGCCAGCAGTGAGGGCAATCGGCCCCAGCATTTT. Residues: CASSEGNRPQHF.

This clone was detected once. The chain has TRBV6-5 and TRBJ2-1; D is perhaps TRBD2 (6 bases). Germline CDR1 and CDR2: MNHEY and SVGAGI. The CDR3 is 14 residues long. V shed 5 bases and J shed 14 bases, with 22 bases lying between them. In DNA, the CDR3 is TGTGCCAGCAGTGCCGGACTAAACAGAGTTGTGGAGTTCTTC. Protein: CASSAGLNRVVEFF.

This chain joins TRBV28 and TRBJ1-2; D might be TRBD1 (6 bases). V was trimmed by 3 bases and J by 6 bases, leaving 20 bases between them. The CDR3 consists of 16 residues. CDR1 and CDR2 from the germline V gene are MDHEN and SYDVKM. The CDR3 region is CASSLFPYRGANGYTF. The CDR3 nucleotides read TGTGCCAGCAGTTTGTTCCCCTATCGGGGGGCGAATGGCTACACCTTC.

J is TRBJ2-5 and V is TRBV4-1; 8 nucleotides agree with TRBD2. Germline V lookup: CDR1 MGHRA, CDR2 YSYEKL. This CDR3 spans 15 amino acids. Trimming cost V 1 base and J 2 bases; bases outside gene matches: 3. The CDR3 bases are TGCGCCAGCAGCCAAGCGGGAGGGAGGCAAGAGACCCAGTACTTC. This encodes CASSQAGGRQETQYF.

V gene TRBV5-1 combines with J gene TRBJ2-4, with D perhaps TRBD1 (6 bases). Germline V gene lookup returns CDR1 SGHRS and CDR2 YFSETQ. Trimming left V 4 bases short and J 9 bases short, with 17 bases between. This CDR3 comprises 14 residues. CDR3 DNA sequence: TGCGCCAGCAGCGAGGAAAACAGGGTTGCCATTCAGTACTTC. It encodes CASSEENRVAIQYF.

On this clone: Additional DNA sequences in this sample encode the identical CDR3. The CDR3 sequence: CASSPSSQETQYF. CDR3 sequence (DNA): TGTGCCAGCTCACCATCATCCCAAGAGACCCAGTACTTC. The chain has TRBV18 and TRBJ2-5; D is ambiguous. The CDR3 length is 13 residues. CDR1 is KGHSH and CDR2 is LQKENI in the germline V gene. Between the trimmed V and J ends, which lost 2 bases and 1 base, there was a span of 5 bases.

This clone was detected a few times. This chain joins TRBV29-1 and TRBJ2-7; 10 nucleotides agree with TRBD2. The CDR3 has 16 residues. The V and J ends lost 4 bases and 3 bases, in that order; junction bases with no gene match: 12. Germline V lookup: CDR1 SQVTM, CDR2 ANQGSEA. CDR3 nucleotides: TGCAGCGTTGCTTCTAGCGGGGGCCCGATAGGCTACGAGCAGTACTTC. This sequence encodes CSVASSGGPIGYEQYF.